Below are 3 T cell receptor beta chains sequenced from a single sample in a study of cytomegalovirus exposure and HLA in healthy donors (dated by TCRdb to 2015 to 2018). The library came from the immunoSEQ multiplex PCR assay. For the multiplex PCR, a mixture combining 60 forward primers for TCR Vbeta segments and 13 reverse primers for TCR Jbeta segments was used. Here the immuneACCESS table is served through TCRdb, limited to in-frame sequences with V and J called. Missing clones are a known gap in these copies; in checked studies unresolved V genes cover under half, and the rest lacks a known reason. The sample has 300,000 or so clones on record, roughly 81% of them singletons. The top ten clones comprise 1.5% to 2% of the sample. The specimen was PBMCs. The receptors shown here come from a woman between 35 and 50 years old in good health and CMV-seropositive.

This rearrangement joins TRBV6-1 to TRBJ2-1; 8 bases match TRBD2. CDR3 size: 15 residues. Trimming removed 2 bases from V and 0 bases from J; junction bases left unmatched: 0. The germline gives CDR1 MNHNS, CDR2 SASEGT. The CDR3 spells CASSESGSSYNEQFF. The CDR3 coding sequence is TGTGCCAGCAGTGAAAGCGGGAGCTCCTACAATGAGCAGTTCTTC.

The chain is built from TRBV29-1 and TRBJ2-1, with D maybe TRBD2 (7 bases). Germline V gene sequence: CDR1 SQVTM, CDR2 ANQGSEA. CDR3 length equals 18 residues. The V end lost 5 bases, the J end lost 0 bases, and 23 bases lay between the germline ends. The CDR3, as DNA: TGCAGCGTTACAGGGCTTCGGGAGGTACCGAGCTCCTACAATGAGCAGTTCTTC. Its protein is CSVTGLREVPSSYNEQFF.

This clone was recorded once. The chain joins TRBV5-6 to TRBJ2-1; 7 bases match TRBD2. After removal of 0 bases from V and 4 bases from J, the junction contained 13 bases not matched to a gene. Germline V gene data show CDR1 as SGHDT and CDR2 as YYEEEE. The CDR3 runs 18 residues. The CDR3 spells CASSLESSGRAYYNEQFF. For the CDR3, the DNA is TGTGCCAGCAGCTTGGAGTCGAGTGGGAGGGCCTATTACAATGAGCAGTTCTTC.